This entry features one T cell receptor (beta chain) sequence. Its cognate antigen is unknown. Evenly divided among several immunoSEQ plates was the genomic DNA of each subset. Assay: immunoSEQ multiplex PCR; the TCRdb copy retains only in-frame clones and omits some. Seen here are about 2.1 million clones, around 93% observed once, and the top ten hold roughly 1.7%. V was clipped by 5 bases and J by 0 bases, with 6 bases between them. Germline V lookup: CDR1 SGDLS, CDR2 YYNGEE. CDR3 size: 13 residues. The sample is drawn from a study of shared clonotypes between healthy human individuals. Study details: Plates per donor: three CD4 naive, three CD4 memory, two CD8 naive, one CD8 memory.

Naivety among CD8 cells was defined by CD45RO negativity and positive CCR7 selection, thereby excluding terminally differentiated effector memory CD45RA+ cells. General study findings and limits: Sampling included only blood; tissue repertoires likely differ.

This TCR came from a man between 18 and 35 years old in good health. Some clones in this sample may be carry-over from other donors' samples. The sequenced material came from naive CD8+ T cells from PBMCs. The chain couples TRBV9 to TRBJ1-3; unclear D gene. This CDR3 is CASRENSGNTIYF. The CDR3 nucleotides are TGTGCCAGCAGGGAGAACTCTGGAAACACCATATATTTT.